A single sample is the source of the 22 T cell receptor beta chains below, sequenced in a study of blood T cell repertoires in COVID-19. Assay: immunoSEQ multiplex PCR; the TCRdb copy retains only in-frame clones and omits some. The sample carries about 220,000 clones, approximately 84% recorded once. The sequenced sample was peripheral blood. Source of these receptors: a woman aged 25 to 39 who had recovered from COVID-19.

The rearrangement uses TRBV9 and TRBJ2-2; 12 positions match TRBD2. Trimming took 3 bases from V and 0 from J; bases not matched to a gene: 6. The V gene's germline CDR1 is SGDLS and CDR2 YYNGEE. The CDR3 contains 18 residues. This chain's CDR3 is CASSDTLAGGANTGELFF. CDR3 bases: TGTGCCAGCAGCGACACACTAGCGGGGGGCGCGAACACCGGGGAGCTGTTTTTT. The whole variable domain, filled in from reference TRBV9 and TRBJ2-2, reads DSGVTQTPKHLITATGQRVTLRCSPRSGDLSVYWYQQSLDQGLQFLIQYYNGEERAKGNILERFSAQQFPDLHSELNLSSLELGDSALYFCASSDTLAGGANTGELFFGEGSRLTVL.

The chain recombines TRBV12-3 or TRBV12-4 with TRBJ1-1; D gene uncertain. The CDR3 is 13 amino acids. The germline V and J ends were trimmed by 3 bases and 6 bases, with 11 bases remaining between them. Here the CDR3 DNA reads TGTGCCAGCAGTTTTGCAACGGTCGCTGAAGCTTTCTTT. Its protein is CASSFATVAEAFF.

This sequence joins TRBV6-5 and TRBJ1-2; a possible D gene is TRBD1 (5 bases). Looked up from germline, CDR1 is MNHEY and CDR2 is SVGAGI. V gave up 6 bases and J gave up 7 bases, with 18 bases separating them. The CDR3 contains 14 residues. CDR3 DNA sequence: TGTGCCAGCAGCTTGGGGGGGGGAGGACTTGGCTACACCTTC. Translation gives CASSLGGGGLGYTF.

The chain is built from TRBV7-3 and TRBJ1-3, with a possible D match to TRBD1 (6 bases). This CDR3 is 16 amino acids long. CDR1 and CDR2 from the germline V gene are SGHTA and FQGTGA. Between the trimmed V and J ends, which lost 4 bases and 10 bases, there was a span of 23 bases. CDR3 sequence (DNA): TGTGCCAGCAGCTATGAGCGGGGGGCCCAGAAGGAGACCATATATTTT. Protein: CASSYERGAQKETIYF.

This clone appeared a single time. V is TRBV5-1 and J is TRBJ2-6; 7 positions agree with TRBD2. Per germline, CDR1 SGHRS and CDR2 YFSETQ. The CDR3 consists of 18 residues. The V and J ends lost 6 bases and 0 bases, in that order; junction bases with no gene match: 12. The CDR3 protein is CASTKDGGRVSGANVLTF. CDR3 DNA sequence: TGCGCCAGCACAAAAGACGGAGGGAGGGTCTCTGGGGCCAACGTCCTGACTTTC.

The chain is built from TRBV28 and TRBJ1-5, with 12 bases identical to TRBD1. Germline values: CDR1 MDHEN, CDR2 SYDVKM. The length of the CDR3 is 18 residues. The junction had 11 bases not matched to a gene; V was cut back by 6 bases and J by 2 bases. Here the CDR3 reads CASRQPRDRGLGNQPQHF. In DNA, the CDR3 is TGTGCCAGCAGACAACCCCGGGACAGGGGGCTGGGCAATCAGCCCCAGCATTTT.

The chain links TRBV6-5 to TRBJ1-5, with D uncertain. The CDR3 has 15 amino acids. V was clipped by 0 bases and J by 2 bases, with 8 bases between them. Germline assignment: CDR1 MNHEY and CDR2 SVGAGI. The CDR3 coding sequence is TGTGCCAGCAGTTACTCAGCTGGAGGCAATCAGCCCCAGCATTTT. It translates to CASSYSAGGNQPQHF.

CDR3 loop: CATSDSRTGGSYEQYF. CDR3 DNA: TGTGCCACCAGTGATTCAAGGACAGGGGGATCCTACGAGCAGTACTTC. The rearrangement links TRBV24-1 to TRBJ2-7; 10 nucleotides match TRBD1. This CDR3 region has 16 residues. Looked up from germline, CDR1 is KGHDR and CDR2 is SFDVKD. Trimming at V came to 2 bases and at J to 1 base, leaving 4 bases not matched to a gene.

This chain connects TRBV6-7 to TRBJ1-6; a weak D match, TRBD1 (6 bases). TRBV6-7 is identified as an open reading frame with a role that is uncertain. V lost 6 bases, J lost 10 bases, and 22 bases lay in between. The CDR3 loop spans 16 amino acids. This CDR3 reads CASSQEGEDGSSPLHF. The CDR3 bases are TGTGCCAGCAGCCAAGAGGGGGAAGATGGGAGCTCACCCCTCCACTTT.

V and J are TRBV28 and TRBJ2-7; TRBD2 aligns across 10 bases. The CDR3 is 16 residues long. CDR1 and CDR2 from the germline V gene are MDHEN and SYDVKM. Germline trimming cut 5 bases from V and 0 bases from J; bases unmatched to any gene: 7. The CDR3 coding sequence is TGTGCCAGCAGTGGATCGTCTAGCGGGAGCTCCTACGAGCAGTACTTC. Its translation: CASSGSSSGSSYEQYF.

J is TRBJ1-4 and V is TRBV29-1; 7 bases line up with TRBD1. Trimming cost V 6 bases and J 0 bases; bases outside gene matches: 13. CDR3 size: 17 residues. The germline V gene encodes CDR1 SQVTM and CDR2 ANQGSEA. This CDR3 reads CSVPPRTGHATNEKLFF. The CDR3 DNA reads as TGCAGCGTCCCACCTAGGACAGGTCATGCAACTAATGAAAAACTGTTTTTT.

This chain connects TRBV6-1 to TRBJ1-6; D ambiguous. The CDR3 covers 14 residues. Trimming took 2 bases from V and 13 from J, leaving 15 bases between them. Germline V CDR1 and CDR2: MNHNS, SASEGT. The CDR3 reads CASSEPPTPRPLHF. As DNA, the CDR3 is TGTGCCAGCAGTGAACCCCCCACTCCGCGCCCCCTCCACTTT.

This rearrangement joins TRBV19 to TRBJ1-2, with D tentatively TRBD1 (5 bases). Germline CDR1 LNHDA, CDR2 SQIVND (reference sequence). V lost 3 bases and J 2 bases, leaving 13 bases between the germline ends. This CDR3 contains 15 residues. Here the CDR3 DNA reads TGTGCCAGTAGTATTGGGGCCAGCCCCAACTATGGCTACACCTTC. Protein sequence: CASSIGASPNYGYTF.

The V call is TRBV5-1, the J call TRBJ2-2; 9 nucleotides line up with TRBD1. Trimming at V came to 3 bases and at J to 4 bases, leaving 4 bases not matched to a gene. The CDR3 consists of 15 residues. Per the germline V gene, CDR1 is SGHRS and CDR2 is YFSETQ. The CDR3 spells CASSSGTGTTGELFF. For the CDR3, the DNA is TGCGCCAGCAGCTCCGGGACAGGGACCACCGGGGAGCTGTTTTTT.

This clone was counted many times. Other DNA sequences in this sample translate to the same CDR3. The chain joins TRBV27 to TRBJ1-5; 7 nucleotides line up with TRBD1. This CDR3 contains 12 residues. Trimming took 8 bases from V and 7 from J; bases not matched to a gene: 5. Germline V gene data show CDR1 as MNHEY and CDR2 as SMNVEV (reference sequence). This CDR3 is CASQGVGQPQHF. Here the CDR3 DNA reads TGTGCCAGCCAGGGGGTCGGGCAGCCCCAGCATTTT.

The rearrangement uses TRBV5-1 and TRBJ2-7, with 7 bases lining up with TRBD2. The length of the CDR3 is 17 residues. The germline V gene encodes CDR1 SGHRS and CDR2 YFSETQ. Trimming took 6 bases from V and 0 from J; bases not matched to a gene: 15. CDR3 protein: CASTHGGGGTPSYEQYF. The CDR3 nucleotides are TGCGCCAGCACCCATGGGGGGGGAGGTACCCCCTCCTACGAGCAGTACTTC.

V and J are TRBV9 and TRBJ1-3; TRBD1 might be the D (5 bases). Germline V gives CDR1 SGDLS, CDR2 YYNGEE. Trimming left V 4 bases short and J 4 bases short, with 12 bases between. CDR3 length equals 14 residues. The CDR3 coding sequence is TGTGCCAGCAGCACCCGTGGGGGGGGAAACACCATATATTTT. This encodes CASSTRGGGNTIYF.

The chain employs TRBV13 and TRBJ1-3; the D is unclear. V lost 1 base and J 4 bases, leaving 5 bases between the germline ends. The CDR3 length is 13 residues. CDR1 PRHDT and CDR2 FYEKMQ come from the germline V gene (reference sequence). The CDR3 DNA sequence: TGTGCCAGCAGCTTAGACAGAGGAAACACCATATATTTT. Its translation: CASSLDRGNTIYF.

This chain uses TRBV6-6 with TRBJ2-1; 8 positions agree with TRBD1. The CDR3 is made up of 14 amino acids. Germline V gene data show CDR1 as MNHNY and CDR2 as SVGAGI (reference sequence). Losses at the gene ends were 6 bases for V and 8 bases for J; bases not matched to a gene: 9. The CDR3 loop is CASRTGTGPHEQFF. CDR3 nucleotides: TGTGCCAGCAGAACCGGGACAGGCCCTCATGAGCAGTTCTTC.

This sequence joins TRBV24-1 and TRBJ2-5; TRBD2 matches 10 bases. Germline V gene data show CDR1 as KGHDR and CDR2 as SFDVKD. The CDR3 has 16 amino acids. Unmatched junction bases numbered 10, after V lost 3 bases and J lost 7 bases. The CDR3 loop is CATSDPLAGVVGTQYF. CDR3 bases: TGTGCCACCAGTGATCCCCTAGCGGGAGTGGTTGGGACCCAGTACTTC.

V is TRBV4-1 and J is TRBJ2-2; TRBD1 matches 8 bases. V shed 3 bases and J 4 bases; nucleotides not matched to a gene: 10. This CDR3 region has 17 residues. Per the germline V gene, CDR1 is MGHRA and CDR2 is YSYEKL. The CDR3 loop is CASSQPRGLTGTGELFF. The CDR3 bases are TGCGCCAGCAGCCAGCCCAGGGGGCTTACGGGCACCGGGGAGCTGTTTTTT.

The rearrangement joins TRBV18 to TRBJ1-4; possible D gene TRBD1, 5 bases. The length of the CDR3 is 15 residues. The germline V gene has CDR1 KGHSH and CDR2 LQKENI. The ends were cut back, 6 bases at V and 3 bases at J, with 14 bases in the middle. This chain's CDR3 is CASSPGGAANEKLFF. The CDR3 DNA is TGTGCCAGCTCGCCCGGTGGGGCGGCTAATGAAAAACTGTTTTTT.